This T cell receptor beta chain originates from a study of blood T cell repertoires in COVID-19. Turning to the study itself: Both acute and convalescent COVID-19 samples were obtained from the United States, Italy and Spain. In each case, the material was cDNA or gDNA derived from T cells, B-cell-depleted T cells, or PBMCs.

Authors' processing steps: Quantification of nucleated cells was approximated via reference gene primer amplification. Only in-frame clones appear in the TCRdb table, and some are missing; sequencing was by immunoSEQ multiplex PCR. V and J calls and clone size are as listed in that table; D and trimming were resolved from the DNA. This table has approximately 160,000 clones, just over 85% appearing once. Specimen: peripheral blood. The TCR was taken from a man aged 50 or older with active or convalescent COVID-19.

CDR3 sequence: CASSLRLAGGQEQYF. The CDR3 bases are TGTGCCAGCAGCTTGAGGCTAGCGGGAGGGCAAGAGCAGTACTTC. The chain has TRBV5-4 and TRBJ2-7; 12 nucleotides match TRBD2. CDR1 is SGHNT, CDR2 YYREEE, per germline (reference sequence). V lost 1 base, J lost 7 bases, and 6 bases stayed unmatched. The CDR3 totals 15 residues.